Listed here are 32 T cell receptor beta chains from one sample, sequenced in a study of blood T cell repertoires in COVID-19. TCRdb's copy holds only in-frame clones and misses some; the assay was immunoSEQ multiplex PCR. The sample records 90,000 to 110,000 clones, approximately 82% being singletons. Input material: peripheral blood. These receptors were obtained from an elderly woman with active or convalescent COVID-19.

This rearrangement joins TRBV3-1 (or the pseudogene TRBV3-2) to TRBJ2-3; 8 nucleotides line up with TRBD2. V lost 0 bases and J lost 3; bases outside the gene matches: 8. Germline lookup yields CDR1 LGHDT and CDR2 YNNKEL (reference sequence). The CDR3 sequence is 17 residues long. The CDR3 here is CASSQDRGGGGTDTQYF. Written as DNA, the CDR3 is TGTGCCAGCAGCCAAGATCGGGGGGGAGGCGGGACAGATACGCAGTATTTT.

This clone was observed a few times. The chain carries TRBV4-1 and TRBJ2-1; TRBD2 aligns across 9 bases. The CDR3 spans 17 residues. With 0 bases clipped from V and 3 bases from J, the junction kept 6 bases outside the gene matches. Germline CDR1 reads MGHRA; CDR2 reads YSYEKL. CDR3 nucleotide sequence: TGCGCCAGCAGCCAAGACGGGACTAGCTCCTACTACAATGAGCAGTTCTTC. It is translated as CASSQDGTSSYYNEQFF.

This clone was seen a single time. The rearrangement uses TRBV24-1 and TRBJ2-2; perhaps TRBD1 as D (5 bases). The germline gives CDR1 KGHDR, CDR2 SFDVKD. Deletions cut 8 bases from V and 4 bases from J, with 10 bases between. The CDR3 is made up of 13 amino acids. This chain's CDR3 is CATTAGSTGELFF. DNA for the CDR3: TGTGCCACCACTGCAGGGTCCACCGGGGAGCTGTTTTTT.

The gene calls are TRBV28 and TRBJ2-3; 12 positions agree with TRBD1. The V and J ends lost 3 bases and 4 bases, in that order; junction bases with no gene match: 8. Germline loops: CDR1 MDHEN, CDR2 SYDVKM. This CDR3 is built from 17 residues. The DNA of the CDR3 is TGTGCCAGCAGTTTTCCCTACGGGACAGGGGGCTCAGATACGCAGTATTTT. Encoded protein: CASSFPYGTGGSDTQYF.

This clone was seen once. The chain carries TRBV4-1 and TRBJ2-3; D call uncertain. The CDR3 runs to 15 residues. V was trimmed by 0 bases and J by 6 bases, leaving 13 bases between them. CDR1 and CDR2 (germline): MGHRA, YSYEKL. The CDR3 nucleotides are TGCGCCAGCAGCCAAGAAGGTCCACCGGAGGATACGCAGTATTTT. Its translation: CASSQEGPPEDTQYF.

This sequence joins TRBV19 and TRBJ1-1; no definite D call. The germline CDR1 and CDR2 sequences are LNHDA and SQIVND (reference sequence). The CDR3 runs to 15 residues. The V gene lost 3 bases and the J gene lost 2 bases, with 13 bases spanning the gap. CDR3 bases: TGTGCCAGTAGTATTGGCTGGGAGGGCAACACTGAAGCTTTCTTT. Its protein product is CASSIGWEGNTEAFF.

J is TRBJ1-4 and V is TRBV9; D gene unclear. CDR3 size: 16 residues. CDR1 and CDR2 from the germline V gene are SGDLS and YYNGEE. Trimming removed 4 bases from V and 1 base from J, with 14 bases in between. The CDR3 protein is CASSPTNRVTNEKLFF. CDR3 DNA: TGTGCCAGCAGCCCTACTAACCGGGTAACTAATGAAAAACTGTTTTTT.

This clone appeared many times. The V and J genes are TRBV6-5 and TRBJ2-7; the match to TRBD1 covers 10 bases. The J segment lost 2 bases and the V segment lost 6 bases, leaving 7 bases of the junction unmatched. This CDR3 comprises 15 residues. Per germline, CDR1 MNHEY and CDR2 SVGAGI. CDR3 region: CASRTGQGGTYEQYF. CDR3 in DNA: TGTGCCAGCAGGACTGGACAGGGGGGGACCTACGAGCAGTACTTC.

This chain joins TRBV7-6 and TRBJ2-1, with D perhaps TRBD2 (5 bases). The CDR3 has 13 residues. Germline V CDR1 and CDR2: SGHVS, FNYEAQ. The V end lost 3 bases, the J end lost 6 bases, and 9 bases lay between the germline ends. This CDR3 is CASSFAGLNEQFF. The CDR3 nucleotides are TGTGCCAGCAGCTTCGCGGGCCTCAATGAGCAGTTCTTC.

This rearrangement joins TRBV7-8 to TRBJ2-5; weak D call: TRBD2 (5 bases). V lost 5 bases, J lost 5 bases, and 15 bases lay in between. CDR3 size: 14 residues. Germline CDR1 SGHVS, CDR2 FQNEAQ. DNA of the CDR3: TGTGCCAGCAGCCGAGGAAGGACGGGGGAGACCCAGTACTTC. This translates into CASSRGRTGETQYF.

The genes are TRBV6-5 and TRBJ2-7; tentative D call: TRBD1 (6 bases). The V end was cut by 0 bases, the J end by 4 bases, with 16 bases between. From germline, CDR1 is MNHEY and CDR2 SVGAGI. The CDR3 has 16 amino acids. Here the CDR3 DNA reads TGTGCCAGCAGTTACTCCCCTCTTGGACAGTGGTACGAGCAGTACTTC. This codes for CASSYSPLGQWYEQYF.

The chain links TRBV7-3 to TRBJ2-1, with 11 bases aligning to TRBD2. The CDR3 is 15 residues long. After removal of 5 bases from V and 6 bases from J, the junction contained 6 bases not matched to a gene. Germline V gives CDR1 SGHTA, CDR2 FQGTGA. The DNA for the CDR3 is TGTGCCAGCAGCATACTAGCGGGAGCAGTCAATGAGCAGTTCTTC. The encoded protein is CASSILAGAVNEQFF.

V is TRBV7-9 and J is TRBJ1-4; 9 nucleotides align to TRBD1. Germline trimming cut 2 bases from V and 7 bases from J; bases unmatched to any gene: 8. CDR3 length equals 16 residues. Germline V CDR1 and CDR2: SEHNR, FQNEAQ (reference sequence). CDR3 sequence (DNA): TGTGCCAGCAGCTTATCGTTCGGGACAGGGTTTGAAAAACTGTTTTTT. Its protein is CASSLSFGTGFEKLFF.

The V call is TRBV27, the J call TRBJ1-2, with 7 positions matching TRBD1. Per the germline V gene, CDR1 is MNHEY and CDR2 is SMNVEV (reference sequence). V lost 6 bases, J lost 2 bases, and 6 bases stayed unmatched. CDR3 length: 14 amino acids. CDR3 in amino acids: CASRATGRNYGYTF. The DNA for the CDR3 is TGTGCCAGCAGGGCGACAGGGCGGAACTATGGCTACACCTTC.

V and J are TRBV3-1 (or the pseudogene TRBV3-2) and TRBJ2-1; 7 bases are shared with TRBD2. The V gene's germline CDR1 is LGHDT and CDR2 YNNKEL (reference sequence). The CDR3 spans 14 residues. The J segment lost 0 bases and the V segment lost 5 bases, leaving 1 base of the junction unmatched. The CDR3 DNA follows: TGTGCCAGCAGCGGCGGGAGCTCCTACAATGAGCAGTTCTTC. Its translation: CASSGGSSYNEQFF.

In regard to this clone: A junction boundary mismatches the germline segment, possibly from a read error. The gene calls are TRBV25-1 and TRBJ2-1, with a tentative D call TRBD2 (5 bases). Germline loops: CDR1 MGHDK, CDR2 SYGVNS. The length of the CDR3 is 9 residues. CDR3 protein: CASRGLRVF. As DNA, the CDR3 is TGTGCCAGCAGAGGACTTCGGGTCTTC.

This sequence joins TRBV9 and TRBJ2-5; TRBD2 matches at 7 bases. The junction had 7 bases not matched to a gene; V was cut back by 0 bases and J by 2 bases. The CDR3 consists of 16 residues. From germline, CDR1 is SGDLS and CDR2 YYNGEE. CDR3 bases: TGTGCCAGCAGCGTAGGCGGAGGGACTATACAAGAGACCCAGTACTTC. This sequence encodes CASSVGGGTIQETQYF.

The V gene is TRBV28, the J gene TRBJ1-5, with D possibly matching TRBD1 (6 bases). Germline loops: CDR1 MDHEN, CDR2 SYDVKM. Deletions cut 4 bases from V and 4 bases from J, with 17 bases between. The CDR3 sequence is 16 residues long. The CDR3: CASSSGVSGENQPQHF. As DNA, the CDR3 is TGTGCCAGCAGTTCAGGGGTTTCGGGTGAGAATCAGCCCCAGCATTTT. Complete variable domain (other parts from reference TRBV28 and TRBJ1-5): DVKVTQSSRYLVKRTGEKVFLECVQDMDHENMFWYRQDPGLGLRLIYFSYDVKMKEKGDIPEGYSVSREKKERFSLILESASTNQTSMYLCASSSGVSGENQPQHFGDGTRLSIL.

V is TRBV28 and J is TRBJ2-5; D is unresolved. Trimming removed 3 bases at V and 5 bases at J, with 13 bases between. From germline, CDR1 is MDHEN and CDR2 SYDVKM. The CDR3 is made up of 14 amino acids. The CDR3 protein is CASSFAAATETQYF. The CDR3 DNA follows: TGTGCCAGCAGTTTTGCGGCCGCAACGGAGACCCAGTACTTC.

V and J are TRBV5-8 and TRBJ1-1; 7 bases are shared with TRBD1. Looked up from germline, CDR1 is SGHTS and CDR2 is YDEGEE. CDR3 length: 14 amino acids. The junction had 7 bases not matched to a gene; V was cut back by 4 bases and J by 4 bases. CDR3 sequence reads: CASSPEHRGTEAFF. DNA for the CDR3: TGTGCCAGCAGCCCGGAGCACAGGGGCACTGAAGCTTTCTTT.

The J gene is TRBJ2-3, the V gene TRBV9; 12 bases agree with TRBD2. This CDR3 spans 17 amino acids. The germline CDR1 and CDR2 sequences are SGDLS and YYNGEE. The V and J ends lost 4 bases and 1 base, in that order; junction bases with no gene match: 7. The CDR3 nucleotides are TGTGCCAGCAGCACCCGACGGACTAGCGGGGGCACAGATACGCAGTATTTT. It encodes CASSTRRTSGGTDTQYF.

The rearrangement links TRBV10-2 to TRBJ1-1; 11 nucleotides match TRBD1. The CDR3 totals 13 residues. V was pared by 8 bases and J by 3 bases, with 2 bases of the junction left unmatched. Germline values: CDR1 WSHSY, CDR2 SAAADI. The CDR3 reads CASGTGGYTEAFF. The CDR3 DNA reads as TGCGCCAGCGGGACAGGGGGTTACACTGAAGCTTTCTTT.

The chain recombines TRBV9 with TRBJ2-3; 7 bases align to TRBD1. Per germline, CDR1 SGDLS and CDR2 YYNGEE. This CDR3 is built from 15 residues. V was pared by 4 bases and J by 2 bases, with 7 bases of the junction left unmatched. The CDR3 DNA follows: TGTGCCAGCAGCTCGGGACAGAGAAACACAGATACGCAGTATTTT. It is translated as CASSSGQRNTDTQYF.

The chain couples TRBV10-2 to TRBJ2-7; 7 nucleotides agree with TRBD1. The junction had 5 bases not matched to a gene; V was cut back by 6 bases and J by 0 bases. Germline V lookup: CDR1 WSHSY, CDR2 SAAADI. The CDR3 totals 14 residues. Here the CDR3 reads CASSSGTASYEQYF. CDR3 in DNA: TGCGCCAGCAGCTCCGGGACAGCCTCCTACGAGCAGTACTTC.

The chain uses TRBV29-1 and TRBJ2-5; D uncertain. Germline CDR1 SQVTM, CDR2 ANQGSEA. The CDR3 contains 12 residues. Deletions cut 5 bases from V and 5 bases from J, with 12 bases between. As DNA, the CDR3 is TGCAGCGTTTTCGTAGCCAGCGAGACCCAGTACTTC. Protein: CSVFVASETQYF.

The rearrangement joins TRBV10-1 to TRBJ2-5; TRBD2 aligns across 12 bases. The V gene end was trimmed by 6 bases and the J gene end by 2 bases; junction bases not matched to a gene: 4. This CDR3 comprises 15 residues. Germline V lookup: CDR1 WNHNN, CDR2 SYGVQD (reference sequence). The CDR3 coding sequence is TGCGCCAGCAGCCGCGGACTAGCGGGGCAAGAGACCCAGTACTTC. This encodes CASSRGLAGQETQYF.

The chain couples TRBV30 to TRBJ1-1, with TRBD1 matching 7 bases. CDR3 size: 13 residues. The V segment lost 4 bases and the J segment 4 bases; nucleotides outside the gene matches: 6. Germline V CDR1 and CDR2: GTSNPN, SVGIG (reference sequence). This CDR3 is CAWTAQGGTEAFF. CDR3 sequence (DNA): TGTGCCTGGACCGCCCAGGGGGGCACTGAAGCTTTCTTT.

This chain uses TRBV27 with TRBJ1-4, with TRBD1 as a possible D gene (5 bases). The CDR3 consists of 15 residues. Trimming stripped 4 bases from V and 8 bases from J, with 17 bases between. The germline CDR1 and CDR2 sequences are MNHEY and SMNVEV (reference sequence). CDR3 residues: CASSSSGLAREKLFF. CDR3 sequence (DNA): TGTGCCAGCAGTTCCTCGGGACTAGCGAGGGAAAAACTGTTTTTT. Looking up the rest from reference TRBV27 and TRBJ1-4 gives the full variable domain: EAQVTQNPRYLITVTGKKLTVTCSQNMNHEYMSWYRQDPGLGLRQIYYSMNVEVTDKGDVPEGYKVSRKEKRNFPLILESPSPNQTSLYFCASSSSGLAREKLFFGSGTQLSVL.

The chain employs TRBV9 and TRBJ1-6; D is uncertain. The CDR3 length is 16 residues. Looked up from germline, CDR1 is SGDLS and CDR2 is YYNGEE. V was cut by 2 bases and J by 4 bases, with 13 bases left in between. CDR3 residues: CASSVGVDPYNSPLHF. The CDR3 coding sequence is TGTGCCAGCAGCGTGGGAGTCGACCCTTATAATTCACCCCTCCACTTT.

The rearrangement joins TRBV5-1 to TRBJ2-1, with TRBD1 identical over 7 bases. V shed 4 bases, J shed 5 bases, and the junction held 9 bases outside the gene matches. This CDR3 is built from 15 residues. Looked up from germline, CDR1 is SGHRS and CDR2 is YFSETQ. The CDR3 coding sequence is TGCGCCAGCAGCCCATACAGGGGTCGGGACAATGAGCAGTTCTTC. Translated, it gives CASSPYRGRDNEQFF.

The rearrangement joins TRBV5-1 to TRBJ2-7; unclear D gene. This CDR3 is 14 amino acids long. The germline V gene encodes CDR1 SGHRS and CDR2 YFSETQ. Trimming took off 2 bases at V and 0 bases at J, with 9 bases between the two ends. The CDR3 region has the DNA TGCGCCAGCAGCTTCGCCGATAGCTCCTACGAGCAGTACTTC. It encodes CASSFADSSYEQYF.

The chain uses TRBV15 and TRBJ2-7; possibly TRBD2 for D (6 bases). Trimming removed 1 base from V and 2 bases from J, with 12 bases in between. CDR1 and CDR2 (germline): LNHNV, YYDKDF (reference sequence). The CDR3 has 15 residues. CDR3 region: CATSRGTSLAYEQYF. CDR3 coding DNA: TGTGCCACCAGCAGAGGAACTAGCCTTGCCTACGAGCAGTACTTC.